Following are 21 T cell receptor beta chains from one sample sequenced in a study of chemoradiotherapy in HPV16-positive cancers. Generated by immunoSEQ multiplex PCR, the TCRdb table keeps only in-frame clones and is missing some. This table has about 24,000 clones, 92% appearing once. This specimen was blood, taken from a patient who underwent chemoradiotherapy. These receptors were obtained from a human donor with HPV-associated anogenital cancer.

V is TRBV2 and J is TRBJ2-4, with D tentatively TRBD1 (6 bases). This CDR3 comprises 14 residues. Trimming took 4 bases from V and 8 from J, leaving 15 bases between them. Germline CDR1 and CDR2: SNHLY and FYNNEI. This CDR3 reads CASSGLANRDIQYF. DNA for the CDR3: TGTGCCAGCAGTGGCTTGGCCAACAGGGACATTCAGTACTTC.

This clone was detected a few times. The chain recombines TRBV6-6 with TRBJ2-3; unclear D gene. This CDR3 spans 13 amino acids. Germline-derived CDR1 and CDR2 are MNHNY and SVGAGI (reference sequence). V was pared by 6 bases and J by 1 base, with 8 bases between. CDR3 loop: CASRESGTDTQYF. The CDR3 coding sequence is TGTGCCAGCAGGGAAAGCGGCACAGATACGCAGTATTTT.

This chain connects TRBV6-1 to TRBJ2-6, with TRBD1 as a possible D gene (6 bases). In germline, CDR1 is MNHNS, CDR2 SASEGT. Trimming removed 5 bases at V and 1 base at J, with 9 bases between. The CDR3 runs to 15 residues. CDR3 region: CASSRTGSGANVLTF. The CDR3 DNA sequence: TGTGCCAGCAGTCGCACAGGGTCTGGGGCCAACGTCCTGACTTTC.

The rearrangement links TRBV2 to TRBJ2-7, with 8 bases lining up with TRBD2. This CDR3 comprises 13 residues. CDR1 and CDR2 (germline): SNHLY, FYNNEI. The V and J ends lost 8 bases and 3 bases, in that order; junction bases with no gene match: 6. The CDR3 loop reads CASDPGTSYEQYF. The CDR3 region has the DNA TGTGCCAGCGACCCCGGGACTAGCTACGAGCAGTACTTC.

The rearrangement uses TRBV7-3 and TRBJ1-2; D not resolved. Trimming pared 3 bases from V and 4 bases from J, leaving 6 bases between. Germline-derived CDR1 and CDR2 are SGHTA and FQGTGA. The CDR3 has 12 residues. CDR3 sequence reads: CASSLTGYGYTF. The CDR3 DNA reads TGTGCCAGCAGCTTGACTGGCTATGGCTACACCTTC.

This clone showed up just a few times. The genes are TRBV7-9 and TRBJ2-2; D is perhaps TRBD2 (6 bases). Trimming cost V 5 bases and J 4 bases, with 14 bases left between them. The V gene's germline CDR1 is SEHNR and CDR2 FQNEAQ (reference sequence). This CDR3 comprises 15 residues. This CDR3 reads CASSTGTRSTGELFF. CDR3 DNA sequence: TGTGCCAGCAGCACCGGGACTCGGTCCACCGGGGAGCTGTTTTTT.

This chain connects TRBV2 to TRBJ1-6; D is unclear. V gave up 6 bases and J gave up 8 bases, with 8 bases separating them. This CDR3 has 12 residues. The germline CDR1 and CDR2 sequences are SNHLY and FYNNEI. The CDR3 DNA reads TGTGCCAGCAGGGACGGTTATTCACCCCTCCACTTT. This translates into CASRDGYSPLHF.

The genes are TRBV6-1 and TRBJ2-2; 7 bases are a match to TRBD1. The CDR3 sequence is 14 residues long. The V gene's germline CDR1 is MNHNS and CDR2 SASEGT. CDR3 DNA: TGTGCAGAGGGGGCGTTCGCGAACACCGGGGAGCTGTTTTTT. This sequence encodes CAEGAFANTGELFF.

The V call is TRBV18, the J call TRBJ2-3, with 8 positions matching TRBD1. This CDR3 comprises 19 residues. The V gene's germline CDR1 is KGHSH and CDR2 LQKENI. V was pared by 1 base and J by 0 bases, with 12 bases of the junction left unmatched. CDR3 region: CASSPHRSTGALSTDTQYF. The CDR3 region has the DNA TGTGCCAGCTCACCACACCGGTCGACAGGGGCCTTAAGCACAGATACGCAGTATTTT.

The CDR3 DNA sequence: TGTGCCAGCAGCCCCGGACAGGGGACCTATAGCAATCAGCCCCAGCATTTT. It codes for CASSPGQGTYSNQPQHF. The chain links TRBV5-8 to TRBJ1-5, with 9 nucleotides matching TRBD1. Germline V gene lookup returns CDR1 SGHTS and CDR2 YDEGEE. This CDR3 has 17 residues. V shed 4 bases, J shed 0 bases, and the junction held 8 bases outside the gene matches.

The chain is built from TRBV5-1 and TRBJ2-1; D tentatively reads TRBD1 or TRBD2 (6 bases each). The germline V gene has CDR1 SGHRS and CDR2 YFSETQ. V gave up 1 base and J gave up 9 bases, with 11 bases separating them. The CDR3 runs to 13 residues. The CDR3 here is CASSLNGGREQFF. The CDR3 nucleotides are TGCGCCAGCAGCTTGAACGGGGGCCGTGAGCAGTTCTTC.

The chain joins TRBV6-1 to TRBJ2-5; D might be TRBD1 or TRBD2, each matching 5 bases. Germline CDR1 MNHNS, CDR2 SASEGT. The CDR3 is made up of 14 amino acids. Trimming took off 6 bases at V and 1 base at J, with 12 bases between the two ends. For the CDR3, the DNA is TGTGCCAGCAGCTCGGGACCGAGCCAAGAGACCCAGTACTTC. Translation: CASSSGPSQETQYF.

The chain joins TRBV5-4 to TRBJ2-7; unclear D gene. This CDR3 has 13 residues. The V end was cut by 2 bases, the J end by 5 bases, with 11 bases between. The germline V gene encodes CDR1 SGHNT and CDR2 YYREEE (reference sequence). The chain's CDR3 is CASSFVGSHEQYF. The CDR3 nucleotides read TGTGCCAGCAGCTTTGTGGGGTCCCACGAGCAGTACTTC.

The chain joins TRBV7-9 to TRBJ2-3, with 13 bases fitting TRBD2. Trimming cost V 5 bases and J 2 bases; bases outside gene matches: 10. Germline loops: CDR1 SEHNR, CDR2 FQNEAQ (reference sequence). The CDR3 sequence is 18 residues long. CDR3 loop: CASSTTSGRAFATDTQYF. CDR3 in DNA: TGTGCCAGCAGCACAACTAGCGGGAGGGCATTCGCCACAGATACGCAGTATTTT.

A single count supports this clone. J is TRBJ2-7 and V is TRBV27; D is uncertain. There are 15 residues in the CDR3. The germline V gene has CDR1 MNHEY and CDR2 SMNVEV (reference sequence). Trimming pared 0 bases from V and 3 bases from J, leaving 12 bases between. The CDR3 bases are TGTGCCAGCAGTTTATCATCCCCTAAAGTCTACGAGCAGTACTTC. It codes for CASSLSSPKVYEQYF.

V gene TRBV5-1 combines with J gene TRBJ1-4; possibly TRBD1 for D (5 bases). The CDR3 is made up of 14 amino acids. V was pared by 0 bases and J by 7 bases, with 10 bases between. Germline-derived CDR1 and CDR2 are SGHRS and YFSETQ. CDR3 DNA: TGCGCCAGCAGCTTGGGTCCTGGGGGTGAAAAACTGTTTTTT. This translates into CASSLGPGGEKLFF.

The gene calls are TRBV21-1 and TRBJ2-3. TRBV21-1 corresponds to a pseudogene. The CDR3 contains 17 residues. DNA of the CDR3: TGTGCCAGCAGTCGCCTTCCTGAGCAGTCAGTTGCAGATACGCAGTATTTT. Translated, it gives CASSRLPEQSVADTQYF.

The gene calls are TRBV10-3 and TRBJ2-7, with D unresolved. Germline-derived CDR1 and CDR2 are ENHRY and SYGVKD. The CDR3 runs to 14 residues. V was trimmed by 3 bases and J by 3 bases, leaving 12 bases between them. The CDR3 nucleotides read TGTGCCATCAGTGACCGTATAAGGGACTACGAGCAGTACTTC. Translating gives CAISDRIRDYEQYF.

The CDR3 spells CASSIDISYEQYF. The CDR3, as DNA: TGTGCCAGTAGTATTGACATCTCCTACGAGCAGTACTTC. V usage is TRBV19 and J usage is TRBJ2-7; D is undetermined. The V gene's germline CDR1 is LNHDA and CDR2 SQIVND (reference sequence). CDR3 size: 13 residues. Trimming shortened V by 3 bases and J by 0 bases, and 6 bases separated the two germline ends.

J is TRBJ1-2 and V is TRBV28; D is possibly TRBD1 (5 bases). This CDR3 has 14 residues. The germline V gene encodes CDR1 MDHEN and CDR2 SYDVKM. V gave up 4 bases and J gave up 8 bases, with 17 bases separating them. The CDR3 nucleotides are TGTGCCAGCAGTTGGCTAGGACGTGGGGGAGGCTACACCTTC. Its protein product is CASSWLGRGGGYTF.

This clone was seen only once. The V and J genes are TRBV7-3 and TRBJ2-3; unclear D gene. Germline CDR1 is SGHTA and CDR2 is FQGTGA. CDR3 length: 15 amino acids. Trimming cost V 1 base and J 0 bases, with 8 bases left between them. This chain's CDR3 is CASSLNTISTDTQYF. The CDR3 nucleotides are TGTGCCAGCAGCTTAAATACTATAAGCACAGATACGCAGTATTTT.